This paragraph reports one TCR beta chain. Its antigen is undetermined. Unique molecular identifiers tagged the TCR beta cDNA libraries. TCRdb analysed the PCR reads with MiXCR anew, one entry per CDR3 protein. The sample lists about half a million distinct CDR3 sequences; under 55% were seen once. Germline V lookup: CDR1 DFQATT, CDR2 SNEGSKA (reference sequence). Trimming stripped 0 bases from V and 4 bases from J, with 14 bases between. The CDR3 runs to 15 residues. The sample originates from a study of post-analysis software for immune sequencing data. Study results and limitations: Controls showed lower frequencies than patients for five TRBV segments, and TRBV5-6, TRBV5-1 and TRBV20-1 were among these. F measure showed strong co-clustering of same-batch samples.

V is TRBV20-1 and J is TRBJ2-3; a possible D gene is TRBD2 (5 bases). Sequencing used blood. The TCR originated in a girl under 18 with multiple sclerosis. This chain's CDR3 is CSAREGADPPDTQYF. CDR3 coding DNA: TGCAGTGCTAGAGAAGGAGCGGACCCGCCAGATACGCAGTATTTT.